This T cell receptor beta chain originates from a study of T cell changes during pregnancy in multiple sclerosis. CDR1 and CDR2 (germline): SGHRS, YFSETQ. V trimming: 0 bases; J trimming: 1 base; junction bases outside the gene matches: 5. The CDR3 loop spans 16 amino acids. Profiling relied on immunoSEQ multiplex PCR, and the TCRdb table lists in-frame clones only, not all of them. Found here are around 74,000 clones, approximately 86% of them singletons; the top ten hold around 3.2%. Sequenced material: peripheral blood, taken before pregnancy. This chain joins TRBV5-1 and TRBJ2-5; 8 nucleotides agree with TRBD1. The sequence derives from a female donor with multiple sclerosis, enrolled in a pregnancy study. The CDR3 loop reads CASSLGVDRGQETQYF. CDR3 nucleotide sequence: TGCGCCAGCAGCTTGGGGGTTGACAGGGGCCAAGAGACCCAGTACTTC. The whole variable domain, remainder taken from reference TRBV5-1 and TRBJ2-5, is KAGVTQTPRYLIKTRGQQVTLSCSPISGHRSVSWYQQTPGQGLQFLFEYFSETQRNKGNFPGRFSGRQFSNSRSEMNVSTLELGDSALYLCASSLGVDRGQETQYFGPGTRLLVL.